A single TCR beta chain is shown here with its context. The antigen remains unidentified. The data were taken from a study of TIL therapy for anti-PD-1-resistant metastatic lung cancer. This CDR3 contains 14 residues. V was clipped by 3 bases and J by 5 bases; unmatched bases: 2. Germline values: CDR1 SEHNR, CDR2 FQNEAQ (reference sequence). Sequencing used immunoSEQ v3. Profiled with immunoSEQ multiplex PCR; TCRdb holds only in-frame clones, not every one. The table lists tens of thousands of clones, less than 75% of them singletons, with around 5.9% in the top ten. Study outcomes and limitations: Many TIL product clones were absent from baseline tumor, suggesting clonal contraction.

The sample's time point: pre-treatment sample, taken before nivolumab and TIL therapy. Most excised metastases sampled were pleural nodules or supraclavicular lymph nodes. Stage 4 NSCLC adults joined between late 2017 and 2020. The chain recombines TRBV7-9 with TRBJ2-5, with TRBD2 matching 11 bases. This clonotype was obtained from a person between 25 and 80 years old with non-small cell lung cancer. The material was tumor tissue, obtained at baseline. This CDR3 is CASSFTSGGETQYF. DNA for the CDR3: TGTGCCAGCAGCTTTACTAGCGGGGGCGAGACCCAGTACTTC. The complete variable domain, with remaining parts taken from reference TRBV7-9 and TRBJ2-5, reads DTGVSQNPRHKITKRGQNVTFRCDPISEHNRLYWYRQTLGQGPEFLTYFQNEAQLEKSRLLSDRFSAERPKGSFSTLEIQRTEQGDSAMYLCASSFTSGGETQYFGPGTRLLVL.